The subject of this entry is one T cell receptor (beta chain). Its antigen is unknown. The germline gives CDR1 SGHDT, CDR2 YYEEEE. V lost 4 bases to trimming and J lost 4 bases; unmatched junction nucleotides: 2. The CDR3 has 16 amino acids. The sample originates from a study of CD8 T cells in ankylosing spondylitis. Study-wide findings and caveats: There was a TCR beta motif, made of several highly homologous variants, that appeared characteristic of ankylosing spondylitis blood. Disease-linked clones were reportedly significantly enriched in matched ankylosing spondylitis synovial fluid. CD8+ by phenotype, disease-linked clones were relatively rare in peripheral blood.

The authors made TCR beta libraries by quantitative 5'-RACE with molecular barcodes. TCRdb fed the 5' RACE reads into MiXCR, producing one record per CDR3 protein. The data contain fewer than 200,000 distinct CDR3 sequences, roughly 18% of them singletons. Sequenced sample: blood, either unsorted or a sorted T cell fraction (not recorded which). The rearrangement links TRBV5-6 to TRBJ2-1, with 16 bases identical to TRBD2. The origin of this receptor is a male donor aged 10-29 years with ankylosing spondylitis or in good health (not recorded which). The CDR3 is CASSGGLAGGYNEQFF. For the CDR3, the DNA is TGTGCCAGCAGCGGGGGACTAGCGGGAGGGTACAATGAGCAGTTCTTC.